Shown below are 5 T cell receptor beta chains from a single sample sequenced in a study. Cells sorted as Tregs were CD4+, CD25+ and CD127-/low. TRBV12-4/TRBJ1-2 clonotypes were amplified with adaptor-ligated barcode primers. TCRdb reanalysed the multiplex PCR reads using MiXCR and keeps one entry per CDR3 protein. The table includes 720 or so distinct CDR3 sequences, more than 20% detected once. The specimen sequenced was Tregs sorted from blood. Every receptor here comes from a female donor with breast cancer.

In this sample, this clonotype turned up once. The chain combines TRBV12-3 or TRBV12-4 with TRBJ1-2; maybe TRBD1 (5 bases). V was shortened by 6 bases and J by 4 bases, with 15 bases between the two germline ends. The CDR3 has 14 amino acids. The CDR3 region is CASRKAGTGYGYTF. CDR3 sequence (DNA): TGTGCCAGCAGGAAGGCCGGGACGGGCTATGGCTACACCTTC.

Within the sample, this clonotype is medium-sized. CDR3 protein: CASSSNIPYGYTF. The CDR3 region has the DNA TGTGCCAGCAGTTCCAACATCCCCTATGGCTACACCTTC. The chain recombines TRBV12-3 or TRBV12-4 with TRBJ1-2; D is unclear. Between the trimmed V and J ends, which lost 4 bases and 4 bases, there was a span of 10 bases. The CDR3 extends over 13 amino acids.

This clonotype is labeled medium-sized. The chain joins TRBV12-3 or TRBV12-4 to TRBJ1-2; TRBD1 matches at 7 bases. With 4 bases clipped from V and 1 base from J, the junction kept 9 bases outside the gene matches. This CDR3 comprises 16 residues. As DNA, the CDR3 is TGTGCCAGCAGTTCGTCACAGGGGAGATTTAACTATGGCTACACCTTC. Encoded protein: CASSSSQGRFNYGYTF.

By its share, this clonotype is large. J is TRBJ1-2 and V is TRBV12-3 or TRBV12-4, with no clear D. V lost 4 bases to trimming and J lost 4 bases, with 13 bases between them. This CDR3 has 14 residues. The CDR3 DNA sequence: TGTGCCAGCAGTTCTAATGGGCTGGGCTATGGCTACACCTTC. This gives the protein CASSSNGLGYGYTF.

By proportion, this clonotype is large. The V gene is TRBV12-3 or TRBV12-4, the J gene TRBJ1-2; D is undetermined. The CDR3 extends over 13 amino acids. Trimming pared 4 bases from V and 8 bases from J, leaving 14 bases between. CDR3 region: CASSSGLVKGYTF. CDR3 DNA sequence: TGTGCCAGCAGTTCAGGACTGGTCAAGGGCTACACCTTC.